The entry below describes one T cell receptor (beta chain). Its matching antigen is unknown. The CDR3 has 13 residues. The germline V gene has CDR1 SGHVS and CDR2 FNYEAQ. The V gene lost 4 bases and the J gene lost 6 bases, with 12 bases spanning the gap. Excluded: other autoimmune disease, uncontrolled infection, pregnancy or lactation. Thyroid ultrasound, orbital computed tomography, TRAb, serum thyroxine and clinical symptoms formed the basis of diagnosis. The sample originates from a study of Graves' ophthalmopathy and Graves' hyperthyroidism. Broader study findings: Both a roughly 68% sensitivity and an approximately 74% specificity characterized the model's predictions of ophthalmopathy progression. Most thyroid clonotypes expanded beyond 0.001 frequency were also found in blood.

The study amplified TCR beta CDR3 regions using RNA transcripts. Following a first-round RT-PCR that used HTBI primers, a second-round multiplex PCR was carried out. In TCRdb, the multiplex PCR reads were re-called with MiXCR into one record per CDR3 protein. Seen here are some 1.1 million distinct CDR3 sequences, about 36% observed once, and the top ten hold around 10%. This sequence originates from an adult man with Graves' hyperthyroidism. The sample comprised peripheral blood or thyroid tissue (not recorded which). This chain connects TRBV7-6 to TRBJ1-2; tentative D call: TRBD1 (5 bases). CDR3 nucleotide sequence: TGTGCCAGCAGCTCCTCGCAGGGCAATGGCTACACCTTC. Its translation: CASSSSQGNGYTF.